The rows below give T cell receptor beta chains drawn from one sample of a study of follicular helper T cells after annual influenza vaccination. Profiling relied on immunoSEQ multiplex PCR, and the TCRdb table lists in-frame clones only, not all of them. Here the sample spans about 8,700 clones, 80% being singletons. Sequences were derived from CXCR5+ CD38- circulating T follicular helper cells from blood, sampled on the day of influenza vaccination. The source is an adult who received the influenza vaccine. CDR3s include the opening cysteine and the closing phenylalanine or tryptophan. A D gene is named only where the DNA matches it firmly. Clone size is shown for a subset of rows, as once, few, many or a class of expanded clone.

j_call: TRBJ2-6; clone_size: -; d_call: TRBD1; v_call: TRBV11-3; cdr3_aa: CASSPGTGVGANVLTF; cdr3_nt: TGTGCCAGCAGCCCCGGGACAGGGGTCGGGGCCAACGTCCTGACTTTC
j_call: TRBJ2-3; clone_size: -; d_call: -; v_call: TRBV2; cdr3_aa: CASSELARSDTQYF; cdr3_nt: TGTGCCAGCAGTGAGTTGGCTAGATCAGATACGCAGTATTTT
j_call: TRBJ1-5; clone_size: -; d_call: -; v_call: TRBV2; cdr3_aa: CASSHSKGGQLSQPQHF; cdr3_nt: TGTGCCAGCAGCCATTCTAAGGGGGGACAATTGAGTCAGCCCCAGCATTTT
j_call: TRBJ2-7; clone_size: -; d_call: TRBD2; v_call: TRBV30; cdr3_aa: CAWSAPGRGDEQYF; cdr3_nt: TGTGCCTGGAGTGCCCCGGGGCGGGGGGACGAGCAGTACTTC
j_call: TRBJ1-1; clone_size: once; d_call: -; v_call: TRBV7-5; cdr3_aa: CASTPENTEAFF; cdr3_nt: TGTGCCAGCACCCCAGAGAACACTGAAGCTTTCTTT
j_call: TRBJ2-2; clone_size: -; d_call: -; v_call: TRBV28; cdr3_aa: CASSSTQVYRELFF; cdr3_nt: TGTGCCAGCAGTTCCACTCAGGTGTACAGGGAGCTGTTTTTT
j_call: TRBJ2-3; clone_size: -; d_call: TRBD2; v_call: TRBV15; cdr3_aa: CATESGRAIDTQYF; cdr3_nt: TGTGCCACCGAAAGCGGGAGGGCCATAGATACGCAGTATTTT
j_call: TRBJ2-1; clone_size: few; d_call: TRBD1; v_call: TRBV18; cdr3_aa: CASSQGQGNEQFF; cdr3_nt: TGTGCCAGCTCACAGGGACAGGGGAATGAGCAGTTCTTC
j_call: TRBJ1-2; clone_size: -; d_call: -; v_call: TRBV20-1; cdr3_aa: CSARDDRDYTF; cdr3_nt: TGCAGTGCTAGAGACGACCGGGACTACACCTTC
j_call: TRBJ1-2; clone_size: once; d_call: TRBD1; v_call: TRBV28; cdr3_aa: CASSLRTGDAGYTF; cdr3_nt: TGTGCCAGCAGTCTGAGGACAGGGGACGCTGGCTACACCTTC
j_call: TRBJ1-1; clone_size: -; d_call: -; v_call: TRBV19; cdr3_aa: CASSIRGGATTEAFF; cdr3_nt: TGTGCCAGTAGTATACGCGGGGGCGCGACCACTGAAGCTTTCTTT
j_call: TRBJ1-1; clone_size: -; d_call: -; v_call: TRBV18; cdr3_aa: CASCREQTEAFF; cdr3_nt: TGTGCCAGCTGCCGGGAGCAAACTGAAGCTTTCTTT
j_call: TRBJ1-5; clone_size: -; d_call: -; v_call: TRBV18; cdr3_aa: CASSPPPPGQPQHF; cdr3_nt: TGTGCCAGCTCACCACCGCCTCCGGGTCAGCCCCAGCATTTT
j_call: TRBJ2-3; clone_size: once; d_call: TRBD1; v_call: TRBV10-2; cdr3_aa: CASRSGQGLGDTQYF; cdr3_nt: TGCGCCAGCAGATCTGGACAGGGTCTCGGAGATACGCAGTATTTT
j_call: TRBJ2-3; clone_size: few; d_call: -; v_call: TRBV4-2; cdr3_aa: CASSQGTSEGTDTQYF; cdr3_nt: TGTGCCAGCAGCCAAGGGACCTCCGAGGGGACAGATACGCAGTATTTT
j_call: TRBJ2-7; clone_size: -; d_call: -; v_call: TRBV19; cdr3_aa: CASSIALQDIYEQYF; cdr3_nt: TGTGCCAGTAGTATAGCCCTCCAGGATATCTACGAGCAGTACTTC
j_call: TRBJ1-1; clone_size: -; d_call: -; v_call: TRBV1; cdr3_aa: CTSSPGQGPYNCTEAFF; cdr3_nt: -
j_call: TRBJ2-3; clone_size: -; d_call: TRBD2; v_call: TRBV6-1; cdr3_aa: CASSGLSGRVADTQYF; cdr3_nt: TGTGCCAGCAGTGGGCTAAGCGGGAGAGTCGCAGATACGCAGTATTTT
j_call: TRBJ1-1; clone_size: -; d_call: -; v_call: TRBV21-1; cdr3_aa: CASPGTSVIRAFF; cdr3_nt: TGTGCCTCCCCTGGGACCTCTGTTATTCGGGCTTTCTTT
j_call: TRBJ2-3; clone_size: few; d_call: -; v_call: TRBV7-7; cdr3_aa: CASSLSGTDTQYF; cdr3_nt: TGTGCCAGCAGCTTAAGTGGCACAGATACGCAGTATTTT
j_call: TRBJ2-2; clone_size: once; d_call: -; v_call: TRBV28; cdr3_aa: CASRDRRGNAGELFF; cdr3_nt: TGTGCCAGCAGGGACCGAAGGGGAAACGCCGGGGAGCTGTTTTTT
j_call: TRBJ1-1; clone_size: once; d_call: -; v_call: TRBV4-1; cdr3_aa: CASSLQVRGEAFF; cdr3_nt: TGCGCCAGCAGCCTCCAAGTCCGAGGGGAAGCTTTCTTT
j_call: TRBJ2-7; clone_size: -; d_call: TRBD1; v_call: TRBV2; cdr3_aa: CASSLGQGSREQYF; cdr3_nt: TGTGCCAGCAGTTTGGGACAGGGCTCTCGGGAGCAGTACTTC
j_call: TRBJ2-1; clone_size: -; d_call: -; v_call: TRBV7-6; cdr3_aa: CASSLDRSYNEQFF; cdr3_nt: TGTGCCAGCAGCCTTGACAGATCCTACAATGAGCAGTTCTTC
j_call: TRBJ2-7; clone_size: few; d_call: TRBD1; v_call: TRBV7-2; cdr3_aa: CASSLTGTGDWYEQYF; cdr3_nt: TGTGCCAGCAGCCTAACGGGGACAGGGGATTGGTACGAGCAGTACTTC
j_call: TRBJ1-4; clone_size: -; d_call: -; v_call: TRBV5-6; cdr3_aa: CASSLVSGDEKLFF; cdr3_nt: TGTGCCAGCAGCTTGGTCTCAGGTGACGAAAAACTGTTTTTT
j_call: TRBJ2-2; clone_size: -; d_call: TRBD2; v_call: TRBV9; cdr3_aa: CASSAPGGITGELFF; cdr3_nt: TGTGCCAGCAGCGCTCCGGGGGGGATCACCGGGGAGCTGTTTTTT
j_call: TRBJ2-3; clone_size: -; d_call: TRBD2; v_call: TRBV7-9; cdr3_aa: CASSTSSGGSPFTDTQYF; cdr3_nt: TGTGCCAGCAGCACGTCTAGCGGGGGGAGCCCATTCACAGATACGCAGTATTTT
j_call: TRBJ2-5; clone_size: -; d_call: -; v_call: TRBV28; cdr3_aa: CASSLWTTTKGSQYF; cdr3_nt: TGTGCCAGCAGTTTATGGACTACAACGAAGGGGTCCCAGTACTTC
j_call: TRBJ2-6; clone_size: -; d_call: -; v_call: TRBV10-2; cdr3_aa: CASSESGQGIRANVLTF; cdr3_nt: TGCGCCAGCAGTGAGTCGGGGCAGGGGATAAGGGCCAACGTCCTGACTTTC
j_call: TRBJ1-3; clone_size: -; d_call: -; v_call: TRBV6-1; cdr3_aa: CASTRGLISGNTIYF; cdr3_nt: TGTGCCAGCACTCGGGGACTGATCTCTGGAAACACCATATATTTT
j_call: TRBJ1-5; clone_size: -; d_call: TRBD1; v_call: TRBV7-2; cdr3_aa: CASSRQGAEPQHF; cdr3_nt: TGTGCCAGCAGCCGACAGGGGGCTGAGCCCCAGCATTTT
j_call: TRBJ2-3; clone_size: -; d_call: -; v_call: TRBV7-8; cdr3_aa: CASSFSGTDTQYF; cdr3_nt: TGTGCCAGCAGCTTCTCCGGCACAGATACGCAGTATTTT
j_call: TRBJ1-1; clone_size: -; d_call: -; v_call: TRBV5-1; cdr3_aa: CANSLQPPGTEAFF; cdr3_nt: TGCGCCAACAGCTTGCAACCCCCTGGCACTGAAGCTTTCTTT
j_call: TRBJ2-5; clone_size: -; d_call: -; v_call: TRBV18; cdr3_aa: CASSPGLRQETQYF; cdr3_nt: TGTGCCAGCTCACCAGGTTTACGCCAAGAGACCCAGTACTTC
j_call: TRBJ2-7; clone_size: few; d_call: -; v_call: TRBV28; cdr3_aa: CASRVTSGLQYF; cdr3_nt: TGTGCCAGCAGAGTAACATCCGGATTGCAGTACTTC
j_call: TRBJ2-1; clone_size: -; d_call: TRBD2; v_call: TRBV6-4; cdr3_aa: CASSRLAGEYNEQFF; cdr3_nt: TGTGCCAGCAGTCGCCTAGCGGGAGAGTACAATGAGCAGTTCTTC
j_call: TRBJ2-2; clone_size: -; d_call: TRBD1; v_call: TRBV7-2; cdr3_aa: CASSLRQGQQPGELFF; cdr3_nt: TGTGCCAGCAGCTTACGACAGGGGCAGCAGCCCGGGGAGCTGTTTTTT
j_call: TRBJ2-3; clone_size: -; d_call: -; v_call: TRBV7-9; cdr3_aa: CASSLGTADTQYF; cdr3_nt: TGTGCCAGCAGTTTAGGGACGGCGGATACGCAGTATTTT
j_call: TRBJ1-1; clone_size: -; d_call: -; v_call: TRBV14; cdr3_aa: CASSRSGTLNTEAFF; cdr3_nt: TGTGCCAGCAGCCGATCAGGGACACTTAACACTGAAGCTTTCTTT
j_call: TRBJ1-2; clone_size: -; d_call: TRBD1; v_call: TRBV7-9; cdr3_aa: CASTLGQGSGYTF; cdr3_nt: TGTGCCAGCACCTTGGGACAGGGAAGTGGCTACACCTTC
j_call: TRBJ2-3; clone_size: -; d_call: TRBD1; v_call: TRBV13; cdr3_aa: CASSLPLRTGGSTDTQYF; cdr3_nt: TGTGCCAGCAGCCTACCTTTACGGACAGGGGGCAGCACAGATACGCAGTATTTT
j_call: TRBJ2-5; clone_size: -; d_call: -; v_call: TRBV5-6; cdr3_aa: CASSRRSQETQYF; cdr3_nt: TGTGCCAGCTCTCGAAGGAGTCAAGAGACCCAGTACTTC
j_call: TRBJ1-1; clone_size: -; d_call: -; v_call: TRBV4-3; cdr3_aa: CASSQDLGMNTEAFF; cdr3_nt: TGCGCCAGCAGCCAAGATTTAGGGATGAACACTGAAGCTTTCTTT
j_call: TRBJ1-2; clone_size: few; d_call: -; v_call: TRBV30; cdr3_aa: CAWSPPGSDTGGYTF; cdr3_nt: TGTGCCTGGAGCCCCCCGGGGTCGGACACCGGCGGCTACACCTTC